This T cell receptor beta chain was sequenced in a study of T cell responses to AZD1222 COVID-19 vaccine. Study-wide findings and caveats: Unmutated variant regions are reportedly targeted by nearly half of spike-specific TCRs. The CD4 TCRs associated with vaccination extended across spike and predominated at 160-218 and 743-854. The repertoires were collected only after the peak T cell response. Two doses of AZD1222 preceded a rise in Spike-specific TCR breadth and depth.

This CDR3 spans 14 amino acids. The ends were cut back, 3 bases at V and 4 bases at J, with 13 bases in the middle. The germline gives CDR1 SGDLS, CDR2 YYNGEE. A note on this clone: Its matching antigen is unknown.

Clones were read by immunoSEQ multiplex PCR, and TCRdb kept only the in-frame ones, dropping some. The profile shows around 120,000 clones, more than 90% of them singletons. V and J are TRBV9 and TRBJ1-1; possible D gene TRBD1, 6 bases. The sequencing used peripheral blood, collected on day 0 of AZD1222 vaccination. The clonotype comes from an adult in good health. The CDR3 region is CASSATGGGTEAFF. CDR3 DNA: TGTGCCAGCAGCGCGACGGGGGGCGGCACTGAAGCTTTCTTT.